A single sample gave rise to the 29 T cell receptor beta chains below, sequenced in a study of blood T cell repertoires in COVID-19. Sequencing used immunoSEQ multiplex PCR; TCRdb keeps in-frame clones, though not all of them. Here the sample spans hundreds of thousands of clones, 85% being singletons. Sample: peripheral blood. These receptors all come from a woman aged 45-65 years with active or convalescent COVID-19.

This clone was seen a handful of times. Other DNA sequences in the same sample also yield this CDR3. The J gene is TRBJ2-7, the V gene TRBV7-2; 7 bases map to TRBD2. Germline V CDR1 and CDR2: SGHTA, FQGNSA. The CDR3 totals 14 residues. The trim removed 4 bases at V and 4 bases at J, leaving 7 bases unmatched. The CDR3 spells CASSSWTSSYEQYF. For the CDR3, the DNA is TGTGCCAGCAGCTCCTGGACTAGTTCATACGAGCAGTACTTC.

This rearrangement joins TRBV9 to TRBJ2-1; 11 bases fit TRBD2. J was trimmed by 6 bases and V by 0 bases; bases with no gene match: 2. Germline V gene data show CDR1 as SGDLS and CDR2 as YYNGEE. This CDR3 spans 15 amino acids. CDR3 sequence (DNA): TGTGCCAGCAGCGTAGAGACTAGCGGGACCAATGAGCAGTTCTTC. Protein: CASSVETSGTNEQFF.

The sample holds a few counts of this clone. This chain links TRBV7-9 with TRBJ1-1, with D maybe TRBD1 (5 bases). Trimming removed 8 bases at V and 5 bases at J, with 18 bases between. Per germline, CDR1 SEHNR and CDR2 FQNEAQ (reference sequence). CDR3 length: 14 residues. CDR3 DNA: TGTGCCAGCCAGGGTTCGATTGGTAGGACTGAAGCTTTCTTT. It is translated as CASQGSIGRTEAFF.

The J gene is TRBJ2-1, the V gene TRBV24-1; D might be TRBD2 (5 bases). V lost 4 bases, J lost 6 bases, and 12 bases lay in between. Germline V lookup: CDR1 KGHDR, CDR2 SFDVKD. CDR3 length equals 14 residues. The CDR3 region has the DNA TGTGCCACCAGTGAAACTCTAGCCGGCAATGAGCAGTTCTTC. Residues: CATSETLAGNEQFF.

The rearrangement links TRBV12-2 to TRBJ2-2; the table's D call, TRBD2, has no DNA check behind it. TRBV12-2 is deemed a pseudogene. This CDR3 comprises 19 residues. The CDR3 DNA reads TGTGCAAGTCGCCCCGAAAGGTGTGGGCGGGAGTTAAACACCGGGGAGCTGTTTTTT. It is translated as CASRPERCGRELNTGELFF.

This chain connects TRBV28 to TRBJ1-5, with 8 bases lining up with TRBD1. Germline CDR1 MDHEN, CDR2 SYDVKM. V shed 5 bases, J shed 4 bases, and the junction held 4 bases outside the gene matches. CDR3 length: 14 amino acids. CDR3 in amino acids: CASSRTGTNQPQHF. CDR3 nucleotide sequence: TGTGCCAGCAGTCGGACAGGGACGAATCAGCCCCAGCATTTT.

The genes are TRBV18 and TRBJ2-7; 8 nucleotides align to TRBD1. Germline V gives CDR1 KGHSH, CDR2 LQKENI. CDR3 length: 13 residues. After removal of 4 bases from V and 6 bases from J, the junction contained 5 bases not matched to a gene. CDR3 sequence: CASSREQGGEQYF. The CDR3 DNA reads as TGTGCCAGCTCACGGGAACAGGGGGGCGAGCAGTACTTC. The whole variable domain, remainder taken from reference TRBV18 and TRBJ2-7, is NAGVMQNPRHLVRRRGQEARLRCSPMKGHSHVYWYRQLPEEGLKFMVYLQKENIIDESGMPKERFSAEFPKEGPSILRIQQVVRGDSAAYFCASSREQGGEQYFGPGTRLTVT.

This chain connects TRBV7-2 to TRBJ2-1; D remains ambiguous. CDR3 length: 12 residues. V was shortened by 5 bases and J by 6 bases, with 8 bases between the two germline ends. Germline assignment: CDR1 SGHTA and CDR2 FQGNSA. Written as DNA, the CDR3 is TGTGCCAGCAGCAACACAGTCAATGAGCAGTTCTTC. Translated: CASSNTVNEQFF.

Of note for this clone: The junction departs from germline at one end; a sequencing error may be responsible. J is TRBJ2-1 and V is TRBV7-7, with TRBD2 matching over 13 bases. The germline gives CDR1 SSHAT, CDR2 FNYEAQ (reference sequence). This CDR3 has 18 amino acids. CDR3 sequence: CASSRLLLAGGVVDEQFF. The CDR3 nucleotides are TGTGCTAGCAGCCGTCTTCTACTAGCGGGAGGGGTGGTCGATGAGCAGTTCTTC.

The chain uses TRBV30 and TRBJ1-3, with D uncertain. The V gene lost 6 bases and the J gene lost 0 bases, with 12 bases spanning the gap. Germline CDR1 reads GTSNPN; CDR2 reads SVGIG (reference sequence). This CDR3 has 14 residues. In DNA form, the CDR3 reads TGTGCCTGCCTAGGAAGTCACTCTGGAAACACCATATATTTT. Residues: CACLGSHSGNTIYF.

This chain connects TRBV4-1 to TRBJ2-6; 9 bases are a match to TRBD2. Losses at the gene ends were 1 base for V and 2 bases for J; bases not matched to a gene: 6. The CDR3 has 18 residues. CDR1 MGHRA and CDR2 YSYEKL come from the germline V gene. The CDR3 reads CASSQVGGRVTGANVLTF. CDR3 DNA: TGCGCCAGCAGCCAAGTCGGCGGGAGGGTCACTGGGGCCAACGTCCTGACTTTC.

The chain couples TRBV12-3 or TRBV12-4 to TRBJ2-1; no clear D. This CDR3 spans 10 amino acids. Trimming pared 8 bases from V and 9 bases from J, leaving 8 bases between. The CDR3 sequence is CASGSAEQFF. The CDR3 nucleotides are TGTGCCAGCGGAAGCGCTGAGCAGTTCTTC.

The chain couples TRBV29-1 to TRBJ2-7; 10 nucleotides line up with TRBD1. Germline V gene sequence: CDR1 SQVTM, CDR2 ANQGSEA. The CDR3 totals 14 residues. V lost 7 bases and J lost 3; bases outside the gene matches: 9. In nucleotides, the CDR3 is TGCAGCGCCAGAGGGGGACAGGGGAGCTACGAGCAGTACTTC. Amino acid sequence: CSARGGQGSYEQYF.

The chain carries TRBV2 and TRBJ1-1, with D perhaps matching TRBD1 (5 bases). Germline V gene data show CDR1 as SNHLY and CDR2 as FYNNEI. This CDR3 has 13 residues. V lost 8 bases, J lost 0 bases, and 10 bases lay in between. In DNA, the CDR3 is TGTGCCAGCGGGGGGAGATTGAACACTGAAGCTTTCTTT. Translated, it gives CASGGRLNTEAFF.

This CDR3 is CASSVAAGRTEAFF. The CDR3 DNA sequence: TGTGCCAGCAGCGTAGCTGCAGGGCGGACTGAAGCTTTCTTT. J is TRBJ1-1 and V is TRBV9; TRBD1 is a possible D gene (5 bases). Trimming removed 0 bases at V and 5 bases at J, with 11 bases between. The CDR3 consists of 14 residues. The V gene's germline CDR1 is SGDLS and CDR2 YYNGEE.

The chain uses TRBV6-5 and TRBJ2-5, with 7 bases that match TRBD1. This CDR3 is 15 amino acids long. Germline V gene lookup returns CDR1 MNHEY and CDR2 SVGAGI. V trimming: 5 bases; J trimming: 2 bases; junction bases outside the gene matches: 8. The CDR3 DNA reads as TGTGCCAGCAGTACCAAGGGGGCCCGACAAGAGACCCAGTACTTC. It is translated as CASSTKGARQETQYF.

The rearrangement uses TRBV6-1 and TRBJ2-1, with 10 bases identical to TRBD2. The germline gives CDR1 MNHNS, CDR2 SASEGT. CDR3 size: 15 residues. The J segment lost 7 bases and the V segment lost 3 bases, leaving 6 bases of the junction unmatched. The CDR3 region is CASSDLAGAKNEQFF. The CDR3 nucleotides read TGTGCCAGCAGTGACCTAGCGGGAGCAAAGAATGAGCAGTTCTTC.

This rearrangement joins TRBV20-1 to TRBJ1-2; possibly TRBD1 for D (6 bases). The CDR3 is made up of 11 amino acids. The V gene's germline CDR1 is DFQATT and CDR2 SNEGSKA (reference sequence). V lost 6 bases and J lost 7, with 12 bases in between. The CDR3: CSALNRAGYTF. The CDR3 DNA reads as TGCAGTGCCCTTAACAGGGCTGGCTACACCTTC.

The chain uses TRBV10-3 and TRBJ2-7, with 11 positions matching TRBD2. This CDR3 region has 16 residues. Trimming took 10 bases from V and 3 from J; bases not matched to a gene: 14. Germline-derived CDR1 and CDR2 are ENHRY and SYGVKD. The CDR3, as DNA: TGTGCCACGGCAGGGTCCCGGGGGACTAGCGGCTACGAGCAGTACTTC. It yields the protein CATAGSRGTSGYEQYF.

The chain recombines TRBV2 with TRBJ1-4; no reliable D call. Germline CDR1 is SNHLY and CDR2 is FYNNEI. V was cut by 6 bases and J by 8 bases, with 10 bases left in between. The CDR3 is made up of 12 amino acids. CDR3 loop: CASRAEAEKLFF. The CDR3 DNA reads as TGTGCCAGCAGAGCTGAGGCGGAAAAACTGTTTTTT.

V gene TRBV7-2 combines with J gene TRBJ2-5, with D tentatively TRBD2 (7 bases). Germline loops: CDR1 SGHTA, CDR2 FQGNSA. V gave up 3 bases and J gave up 4 bases, with 9 bases separating them. This CDR3 comprises 13 residues. The CDR3: CASSFGGPETQYF. CDR3 DNA: TGTGCCAGCAGCTTCGGGGGGCCAGAGACCCAGTACTTC.

The gene calls are TRBV24-1 and TRBJ2-1, with a weak D call TRBD1 (5 bases). Germline V gene lookup returns CDR1 KGHDR and CDR2 SFDVKD. CDR3 length equals 18 residues. V dropped 4 bases and J dropped 5 bases, with 23 bases sitting between them. CDR3 protein: CATSDPRSERGHHNEQFF. The CDR3 coding sequence is TGTGCCACCAGTGACCCCAGATCGGAAAGGGGCCATCACAATGAGCAGTTCTTC.

This clone was recorded once. This rearrangement joins TRBV18 to TRBJ2-7; 7 bases align to TRBD1. Per germline, CDR1 KGHSH and CDR2 LQKENI. The length of the CDR3 is 13 residues. Unmatched junction bases numbered 1, after V lost 3 bases and J lost 2 bases. CDR3 bases: TGTGCCAGCTCACCCGGGACAGCCTACGAGCAGTACTTC. Its translation: CASSPGTAYEQYF.

V and J are TRBV11-2 and TRBJ2-7, with 11 bases lining up with TRBD2. This CDR3 has 17 residues. The junction had 8 bases not matched to a gene; V was cut back by 1 base and J by 3 bases. Germline values: CDR1 SGHAT, CDR2 FQNNGV. CDR3: CASSLGRTSGYLYEQYF. CDR3 DNA sequence: TGTGCCAGCAGCTTAGGCCGGACTAGCGGGTACCTCTACGAGCAGTACTTC.

Here the CDR3 reads CASSVAPGLAGAPYEQYF. The CDR3 DNA reads as TGTGCCAGCAGCGTTGCCCCGGGACTAGCGGGAGCCCCCTACGAGCAGTACTTC. The chain joins TRBV9 to TRBJ2-7, with 14 positions matching TRBD2. Looked up from germline, CDR1 is SGDLS and CDR2 is YYNGEE. With V trimmed by 2 bases and J by 2 bases, 9 bases remained unmatched. The CDR3 loop spans 18 amino acids.

The gene calls are TRBV4-2 and TRBJ1-3; the D is unclear. V lost 3 bases and J lost 4, with 22 bases in between. This CDR3 has 18 amino acids. CDR1 LGHNA and CDR2 YNFKEQ come from the germline V gene. CDR3 sequence reads: CASSHTLAPPSPGNTIYF. In DNA form, the CDR3 reads TGTGCCAGCAGCCATACTTTGGCCCCGCCTAGTCCCGGAAACACCATATATTTT.

The V gene is TRBV7-6, the J gene TRBJ2-7; 11 bases fit TRBD2. The ends lost 5 bases at V and 3 bases at J; junction bases unmatched: 3. Germline V gives CDR1 SGHVS, CDR2 FNYEAQ. This CDR3 has 14 residues. DNA of the CDR3: TGTGCCAGCAGCCCGGGACTAGCGGTCTACGAGCAGTACTTC. As protein: CASSPGLAVYEQYF.

This sequence joins TRBV19 and TRBJ1-2, with 8 bases fitting TRBD1. V lost 6 bases to trimming and J lost 7 bases; unmatched junction nucleotides: 13. Germline V gene data show CDR1 as LNHDA and CDR2 as SQIVND (reference sequence). The CDR3 contains 15 residues. The CDR3 reads CASRPRGGTGGGYTF. CDR3 bases: TGTGCCAGTAGACCCAGGGGGGGGACAGGCGGTGGCTACACCTTC.

The J gene is TRBJ1-2, the V gene TRBV15; 8 nucleotides align to TRBD1. Trimming at V came to 1 base and at J to 4 bases, leaving 5 bases not matched to a gene. CDR1 and CDR2 from the germline V gene are LNHNV and YYDKDF (reference sequence). CDR3 size: 15 residues. CDR3 loop: CATSRAETGAYGYTF. The CDR3 DNA sequence: TGTGCCACCAGCAGAGCCGAGACAGGGGCCTATGGCTACACCTTC.